The TCR beta chain under discussion was sequenced for a study of PD-L1 blockade in urothelial cancer. Whole-study context: Most patients, about 85% of the roughly 30, were males with bladder-origin cancer. Among blood samples, the median T cell count was around 140,000.

Assay: immunoSEQ multiplex PCR; the TCRdb copy retains only in-frame clones and omits some. The table shows over 35,000 clones, with 85% occurring only once. As to time point: pretreatment peripheral blood. Urothelial carcinoma in patients was locally advanced or metastatic. V shed 0 bases and J shed 3 bases, with 18 bases lying between them. Germline CDR1 LGHNT, CDR2 FRNRAP. The CDR3 totals 17 residues. This sequence was found in an elderly man with urothelial cancer. The rearrangement uses TRBV12-5 and TRBJ2-7; D perhaps matches TRBD1 (6 bases). The source material was PBMCs, sampled around atezolizumab (anti-PD-L1) treatment. The CDR3 here is CASGLVLTGPSGYEQYF. For the CDR3, the DNA is TGTGCTAGTGGTTTGGTACTCACAGGGCCAAGCGGCTACGAGCAGTACTTC.